The entry that follows covers one TCR beta chain sequence. The sample originates from a study of T cells in narcolepsy. Only in-frame clones appear in the TCRdb table, and some are missing; sequencing was by immunoSEQ multiplex PCR. The sample carries 30,000 to 40,000 clones, approximately 85% recorded once. J was trimmed by 1 base and V by 5 bases; bases with no gene match: 6. The CDR3 sequence is 14 residues long. Germline values: CDR1 GTSNPN, CDR2 SVGIG (reference sequence). This clonotype originated in a human donor with narcolepsy. The chain has TRBV30 and TRBJ2-3; 7 nucleotides line up with TRBD2. Sequenced sample: CD45RA- memory CD4+ T cells from PBMCs. The DNA for the CDR3 is TGTGCCTGGGGACTAGTCGGGGGCACAGATACGCAGTATTTT. This encodes CAWGLVGGTDTQYF. The entire variable domain, with the rest obtained from reference TRBV30 and TRBJ2-3, is as follows: SQTIHQWPATLVQPVGSPLSLECTVEGTSNPNLYWYRQAAGRGLQLLFYSVGIGQISSEVPQNLSASRPQDRQFILSSKKLLLSDSGFYLCAWGLVGGTDTQYFGPGTRLTVL.